This T cell receptor beta chain was profiled in a study of T cell responses to AZD1222 COVID-19 vaccine. A remark on this clone: Its antigen remains unidentified.

Overall study findings and caveats: The sample set comprised mostly white British donors with more females, and clonal diversity was possibly underestimated. Only a handful of AZD1222 recipients, five to seven in all, had baseline seropositivity.

With V trimmed by 0 bases and J by 6 bases, 11 bases remained unmatched. CDR1 and CDR2 from the germline V gene are SGDLS and YYNGEE. This CDR3 region has 16 residues. Profiled with immunoSEQ multiplex PCR; TCRdb holds only in-frame clones, not every one. Of tens of thousands of clones listed, over 75% are singletons. The receptor was isolated from an adult who received the AZD1222 COVID-19 vaccine. V usage is TRBV9 and J usage is TRBJ1-1; 7 bases agree with TRBD1. Sequencing was performed on peripheral blood, taken 28 days after the second AZD1222 dose. The CDR3 spells CASSVGGGALGAEAFF. In nucleotides, the CDR3 is TGTGCCAGCAGCGTAGGAGGGGGCGCCCTGGGTGCTGAAGCTTTCTTT.